This TCR beta chain was sequenced in a study of T cells after yellow fever vaccination. Looking at the study overall: It was SMART-Seq v4 Ultra Low Input that prepared the fractions with low cell numbers.

There are a few counts of this clonotype. A universal primer site and UMIs were added as TCR cDNA was made by 5'RACE template switching. TCRdb processed the 5' RACE reads anew with MiXCR; each CDR3 protein has one entry. Here the sample spans some 150,000 distinct CDR3 sequences, 11% being singletons. The CDR3 has 13 amino acids. The germline V gene has CDR1 MGHRA and CDR2 YSYEKL. V lost 1 base, J lost 3 bases, and 6 bases lay in between. This specimen consisted of CD8+ T cells sorted from PBMCs, obtained 15 days after the yellow fever booster vaccination. This TCR was sampled from a man younger than 35 who received the YFV17D yellow fever vaccine. J is TRBJ2-5 and V is TRBV4-1, with D unresolved. The CDR3 is CASSQVGEETQYF. CDR3 sequence (DNA): TGCGCCAGCAGCCAAGTTGGAGAAGAGACCCAGTACTTC.